These T cell receptor beta chains were read from a single sample in a study of T cells in Graves' hyperthyroidism and ophthalmopathy. MiXCR, run by TCRdb on the multiplex PCR reads, gives a single entry per CDR3 protein. The table has about 480,000 distinct CDR3 sequences, about 22% seen once. Sequenced input: blood. The receptors shown here come from a woman between 65 and 79 years old with Graves' ophthalmopathy. CDR3s include the opening cysteine and the closing phenylalanine or tryptophan. The D gene is left open where the match is weak. Not every row has a clone size; where given, it reads once, few, many or a size class.

J gene: TRBJ2-7; D gene: TRBD2; V gene: TRBV20-1; clone size: few; CDR3 DNA: TGCAGTCAAGAACCGCTAGCGGAGGGACTCTACGAGCAGTACTTC; CDR3 protein: CSQEPLAEGLYEQYF
J gene: TRBJ1-1; D gene: TRBD1; V gene: TRBV20-1; clone size: .; CDR3 DNA: TGCAGTGCTAGCCAGGGGGCTGAAGCTTTCTTT; CDR3 protein: CSASQGAEAFF
J gene: TRBJ2-7; D gene: TRBD2; V gene: TRBV5-1; clone size: few; CDR3 DNA: TGCGCCAGCAGCTGGGAGACTAGCGGGAGGAGGAGGAACGAGCAGTACTTC; CDR3 protein: CASSWETSGRRRNEQYF
J gene: TRBJ1-1; D gene: TRBD1; V gene: TRBV6-1; clone size: .; CDR3 DNA: TGTGCCAAAGACAGGGTCGGCACTGAAGCTTTCTTT; CDR3 protein: CAKDRVGTEAFF
J gene: TRBJ2-7; D gene: TRBD2; V gene: TRBV24-1; clone size: .; CDR3 DNA: TGTGCCACCAGCCCCGGGACTAGCGGGAGGGCCTACGAGCAGTACTTC; CDR3 protein: CATSPGTSGRAYEQYF
J gene: TRBJ2-3; D gene: TRBD1; V gene: TRBV19; clone size: .; CDR3 DNA: TGTGCCAGTAGTATGACAGGGTGGGATTCAGATACGCAGTATTTT; CDR3 protein: CASSMTGWDSDTQYF
J gene: TRBJ2-1; D gene: .; V gene: TRBV20-1; clone size: few; CDR3 DNA: TGCAGTGCTAGAGATATTAACTACCGGGGAGAGCAGTTCTTC; CDR3 protein: CSARDINYRGEQFF
J gene: TRBJ1-1; D gene: TRBD1; V gene: TRBV5-1; clone size: .; CDR3 DNA: TGCGCCAGCAGCTCGGCCACAGGGGGAACTGAAGCTTTCTTT; CDR3 protein: CASSSATGGTEAFF
J gene: TRBJ2-3; D gene: .; V gene: TRBV14; clone size: .; CDR3 DNA: TGTGCCAGCAGCCAACGGACACTAGGCACAGATACGCAGTATTTT; CDR3 protein: CASSQRTLGTDTQYF
J gene: TRBJ1-6; D gene: .; V gene: TRBV7-2; clone size: .; CDR3 DNA: TGTGCCAGCAGCTTAGAGGCGGGAAGGAGAATCTCACCCCTCCACTTT; CDR3 protein: CASSLEAGRRISPLHF
J gene: TRBJ1-1; D gene: .; V gene: TRBV12-3/TRBV12-4; clone size: many; CDR3 DNA: TGTGCCAGCAGTTTAGGGGGCAGGAACACTGAAGCTTTCTTT; CDR3 protein: CASSLGGRNTEAFF
J gene: TRBJ1-2; D gene: .; V gene: TRBV4-1; clone size: .; CDR3 DNA: TGCGCCAGCAGCCAAGATGGGACGAGGACCTATGGCTACACCTTC; CDR3 protein: CASSQDGTRTYGYTF
J gene: TRBJ1-1; D gene: TRBD1; V gene: TRBV5-1; clone size: many; CDR3 DNA: TGCGCCAGCAGCTCCGGGACAGGGGCCACTGAAGCTTTCTTT; CDR3 protein: CASSSGTGATEAFF
J gene: TRBJ1-5; D gene: .; V gene: TRBV6-1; clone size: .; CDR3 DNA: TGTGCCAGCAGCGCTTCGGACCGGCGGGGGACCCAGCATTTT; CDR3 protein: CASSASDRRGTQHF
J gene: TRBJ1-1; D gene: TRBD1; V gene: TRBV10-1; clone size: .; CDR3 DNA: TGCGCCAGCCGTGCCCGACAGGGCCCGAACACTGAAGCTCTCTTT; CDR3 protein: CASRARQGPNTEALF
J gene: TRBJ1-1; D gene: .; V gene: TRBV20-1; clone size: many; CDR3 DNA: TGCAGTGCTAGTATTGATGCAGTGAACACTGAAGCTTTCTTT; CDR3 protein: CSASIDAVNTEAFF